A selection of T cell receptor beta chains follows, all from one sample in a study of cytomegalovirus exposure and HLA in healthy donors. Measured with immunoSEQ multiplex PCR; TCRdb has only the in-frame clones, and not every one. Among 20,000 to 30,000 clones listed, approximately 79% were seen once. Sequencing used PBMCs. Receptors originate from a male donor in good health and CMV-seronegative. Both conserved end residues are part of each CDR3. The D gene is left open where the match is weak. Some rows have no size entry. The others give once, few or many, or a class for an expanded clone.

TRBV4-3	17	TRBD2	TRBJ2-5	NA	TGCGCCAGCAGCCAAGATTTTCAAGCGGGGCCCTCAGGGCCCCAGTACTTC	CASSQDFQAGPSGPQYF
TRBV11-3	16	TRBD2	TRBJ2-1	once	TGTGCCAGCAGCTCAGGTGGTAGCGGGACCTACAATGAGCAGTTCTTC	CASSSGGSGTYNEQFF
TRBV4-1	16	TRBD1	TRBJ2-7	NA	TGCGCCAGCAGCCAGGGACCGGGACAGGGTACCTACGAGCAGTACTTC	CASSQGPGQGTYEQYF
TRBV6-1	13	NA	TRBJ2-5	once	TGTGCCAGCAGTAGACAGGTGAAAGAGACCCAGTACTTC	CASSRQVKETQYF
TRBV28	13	TRBD1	TRBJ2-3	NA	TGTGCCAGCCGGGACAGGGGCACAGATACGCAGTATTTT	CASRDRGTDTQYF
TRBV18	14	TRBD1	TRBJ2-7	NA	TGTGCCAGCTCACCCGGGACAGGGGAACGCGAGCAGTACTTC	CASSPGTGEREQYF
TRBV18	16	TRBD1	TRBJ1-1	NA	TGTGCCAGCTCACCACCTACGACAGGGCAGAACACTGAAGCTTTCTTT	CASSPPTTGQNTEAFF
TRBV19	15	TRBD1	TRBJ1-6	NA	TGTGCCAGTAGTCCGGGGACAGGGGTGGTTTCACCCCTCCACTTT	CASSPGTGVVSPLHF
TRBV6-5	14	NA	TRBJ1-3	NA	TGTGCCAGCAGCCCCTATGGCTCTGGAAACACCATATATTTT	CASSPYGSGNTIYF
TRBV6-5	13	NA	TRBJ2-1	NA	TGTGCCAGCAGTTACAATACTAACAATGAGCAGTTCTTC	CASSYNTNNEQFF
TRBV29-1	12	NA	TRBJ2-7	NA	TGCAGCGTTAAAGGACAGTCCTACGAGCAGTACTTC	CSVKGQSYEQYF
TRBV27	13	NA	TRBJ2-7	NA	TGTGCCAACCGCCAGCGGCGCTCCTACGAGCAGTACTTC	CANRQRRSYEQYF
TRBV27	15	TRBD1	TRBJ1-2	NA	TGTGCCAGCAGTTTCAAGGGACAGGGGTCCTATGGCTACACCTTC	CASSFKGQGSYGYTF
TRBV28	14	TRBD2	TRBJ2-1	NA	TGTGCCAGTCTAGCGGGAGGGTCCTACAATGAGCAGTTCTTC	CASLAGGSYNEQFF
TRBV4-1	14	TRBD1	TRBJ2-7	NA	TGCGCCAGCAGCCCCGACAGGGCTTTCTACGAGCAGTACTTC	CASSPDRAFYEQYF
TRBV7-2	11	NA	TRBJ2-7	NA	TGTGCCAGCAGCTTACAGTACGAGCAGTACTTC	CASSLQYEQYF
TRBV6-6	14	NA	TRBJ1-1	NA	TGTGCCAGCACCGAGTCCGGCGGGAACACTGAAGCTTTCTTT	CASTESGGNTEAFF
TRBV29-1	15	TRBD1	TRBJ1-1	NA	TGCAGCGTCGGACAGGGGGCGTGGGAGAACACTGAAGCTTTCTTT	CSVGQGAWENTEAFF
TRBV11-2	15	TRBD2	TRBJ2-7	NA	TGTGCCAGCAGCTTTGGACTAGCGGGAGTAAACGAGCAGTACTTC	CASSFGLAGVNEQYF
TRBV2	14	NA	TRBJ1-5	NA	TGTGCCAGCAGTGACAGGGGCGGCAATCAGCCCCAGCATTTT	CASSDRGGNQPQHF
TRBV11-2	15	TRBD2	TRBJ2-5	NA	TGTGCCAGCAGCTTAGGGACGGGACTAAGAGAGACCCAGTACTTC	CASSLGTGLRETQYF
TRBV7-8	18	NA	TRBJ2-1	NA	TGTGCCAGCAGCCCTTTTCAGGGGCTCTCGAGCTCCTACAATGAGCAGTTCTTC	CASSPFQGLSSSYNEQFF
TRBV5-1	15	NA	TRBJ2-3	NA	TGCGCCAGCAGCTTGGGGACTCCTACCACAGATACGCAGTATTTT	CASSLGTPTTDTQYF
TRBV28	12	NA	TRBJ1-1	NA	TGTGCCAGCAGTTTGTTGAGCACTGAAGCTTTCTTT	CASSLLSTEAFF
TRBV4-3	16	TRBD1	TRBJ2-1	NA	TGCGCCAGCAGCCCCACGACAGGGGGGGTTTACAATGAGCAGTTCTTC	CASSPTTGGVYNEQFF
TRBV28	16	NA	TRBJ2-3	NA	TGTGCCAGCAGTGCTAGTGGGGGGGGCAGGGCAGATACGCAGTATTTT	CASSASGGGRADTQYF
TRBV7-8	15	TRBD2	TRBJ2-7	NA	TGTGCCAGCAGCTTAGCCGGGGGGGTAACCTACGAGCAGTACTTC	CASSLAGGVTYEQYF
TRBV7-9	15	TRBD1	TRBJ2-7	NA	TGTGCCAGCACCTCCGACAGGGGGCCAACCTACAAGCAGTACTTC	CASTSDRGPTYKQYF
TRBV6-1	16	TRBD1	TRBJ2-7	few	TGTGCCAGCAGTGATGGGCCGGGACAGGGCAGACTCGAGCAGTACTTC	CASSDGPGQGRLEQYF
TRBV7-2	15	TRBD1	TRBJ2-3	NA	TGTGCCAGCAGCTTAGGGAACAGGGGGCCAGATACGCAGTATTTT	CASSLGNRGPDTQYF
TRBV13	17	TRBD2	TRBJ2-2	NA	TGTGCCAGCAGCTTACCCATCGGACTAGCGGGTACCGGGGAGCTGTTTTTT	CASSLPIGLAGTGELFF
TRBV6-1	19	TRBD1	TRBJ2-7	NA	TGTGCCAGCAGTGCCGTTTGGGGACAGGGTGAGAACCAGCCTTTCGAGCAGTACTTC	CASSAVWGQGENQPFEQYF
TRBV7-3	15	TRBD2	TRBJ2-7	NA	TGTGCCAGCGACGACCGGACTAGCGGGCCCTACGAGCAGTACTTC	CASDDRTSGPYEQYF
TRBV27	16	NA	TRBJ2-6	NA	TGTGCCAGCAGTTTATTCGGGGTATCTGGGGCCAACGTCCTGACTTTC	CASSLFGVSGANVLTF
TRBV7-8	14	TRBD1	TRBJ2-1	NA	TGTGCCAGCAGCCTTTGGGACAGGAGGAATGAGCAGTTCTTC	CASSLWDRRNEQFF
TRBV19	14	NA	TRBJ2-5	NA	TGTGCCAGTAGTATAGACAGGATCCAAGAGACCCAGTACTTC	CASSIDRIQETQYF
TRBV4-2	15	NA	TRBJ1-4	once	TGTGCCAGCAGCCAAGATGGTGGGCGAAATGAAAAACTGTTTTTT	CASSQDGGRNEKLFF
TRBV6-5	15	TRBD2	TRBJ2-7	NA	TGTGCCAGCAGCTACGCGCGGGGGTTCGACTACGAGCAGTACTTC	CASSYARGFDYEQYF
TRBV6-6	14	NA	TRBJ1-4	NA	TGTGCCAGCAGTACCCGCGGATATAATGAAAAACTGTTTTTT	CASSTRGYNEKLFF
TRBV19	14	NA	TRBJ2-5	NA	TGTGCTAGTAGTATCGGAGGGACGGGAGAGACCCAGTACTTC	CASSIGGTGETQYF
TRBV25-1	16	TRBD1	TRBJ2-5	NA	TGTGCCAGCAGTGTTCGACAGGGAAAGAGGGAAGAGACCCAGTACTTC	CASSVRQGKREETQYF
TRBV6-1	16	TRBD2	TRBJ2-3	NA	TGTGCCAGCAGTGCCCAGCGGGGTGTTTTGACAGATACGCAGTATTTT	CASSAQRGVLTDTQYF
TRBV5-1	14	TRBD1	TRBJ2-3	NA	TGCGCCACCAGGGTCGGACAGGGGGACGATACGCAGTATTTT	CATRVGQGDDTQYF
TRBV9	13	NA	TRBJ2-3	NA	TGTGCCAGCAGCGTAGTGGAGAGTGATACGCAGTATTTT	CASSVVESDTQYF